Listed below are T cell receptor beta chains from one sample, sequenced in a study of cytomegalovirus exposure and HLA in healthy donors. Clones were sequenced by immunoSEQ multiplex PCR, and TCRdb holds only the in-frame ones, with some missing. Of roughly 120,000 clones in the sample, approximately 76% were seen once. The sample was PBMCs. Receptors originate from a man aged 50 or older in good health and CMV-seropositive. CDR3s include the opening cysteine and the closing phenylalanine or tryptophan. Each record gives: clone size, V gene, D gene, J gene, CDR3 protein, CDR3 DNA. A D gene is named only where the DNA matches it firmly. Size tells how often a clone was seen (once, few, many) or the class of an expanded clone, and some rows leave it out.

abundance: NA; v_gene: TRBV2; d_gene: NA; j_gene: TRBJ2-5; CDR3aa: CASSSRPGQETQYF; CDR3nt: TGTGCCAGCAGTAGTAGGCCAGGGCAAGAGACCCAGTACTTC
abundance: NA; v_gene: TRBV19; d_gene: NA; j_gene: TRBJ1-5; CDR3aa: CATEGEVDNQPQHF; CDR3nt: TGTGCAACAGAAGGGGAAGTTGACAATCAGCCCCAGCATTTT
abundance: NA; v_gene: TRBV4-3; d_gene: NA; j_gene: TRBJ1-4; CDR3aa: CASSQAWGRRPVGDEKLFF; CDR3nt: TGCGCCAGCAGCCAAGCTTGGGGCCGCAGGCCCGTGGGTGATGAAAAACTGTTTTTT
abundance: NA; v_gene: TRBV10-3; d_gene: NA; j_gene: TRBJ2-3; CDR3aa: CAINTETDTQYF; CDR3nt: TGTGCCATCAATACAGAAACAGATACGCAGTATTTT
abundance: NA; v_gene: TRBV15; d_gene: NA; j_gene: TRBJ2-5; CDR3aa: CATSRGGRGQETQYF; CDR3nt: TGTGCCACCAGCAGAGGGGGCAGGGGCCAAGAGACCCAGTACTTC
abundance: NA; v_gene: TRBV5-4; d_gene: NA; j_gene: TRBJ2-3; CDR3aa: CASSSRSGGRHGTDTQYF; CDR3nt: TGTGCCAGCAGCTCTCGTAGTGGGGGGAGGCACGGCACAGATACGCAGTATTTT
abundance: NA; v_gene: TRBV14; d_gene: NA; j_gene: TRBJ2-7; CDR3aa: CASSLSGMSYEQYF; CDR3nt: TGTGCCAGCAGCCTAAGCGGAATGTCCTACGAGCAGTACTTC
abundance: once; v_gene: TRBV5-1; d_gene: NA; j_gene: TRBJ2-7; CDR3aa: CASSAIQGVWEQYF; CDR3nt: TGCGCCAGCAGTGCCATCCAGGGTGTTTGGGAGCAGTACTTC
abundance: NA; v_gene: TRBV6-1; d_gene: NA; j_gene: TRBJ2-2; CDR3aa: CASTLVVYTGELFF; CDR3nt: TGTGCCAGCACTCTAGTGGTTTACACCGGGGAGCTGTTTTTT
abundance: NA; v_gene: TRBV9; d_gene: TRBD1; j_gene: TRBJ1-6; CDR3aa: CASSSGGSSYNSPLHF; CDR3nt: TGTGCCAGCAGCTCAGGGGGGAGCTCCTATAATTCACCCCTCCACTTT
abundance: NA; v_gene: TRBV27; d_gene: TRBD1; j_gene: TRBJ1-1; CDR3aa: CASSPHRGQTEAFF; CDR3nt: TGTGCCAGCAGTCCACACAGGGGGCAGACTGAAGCTTTCTTT
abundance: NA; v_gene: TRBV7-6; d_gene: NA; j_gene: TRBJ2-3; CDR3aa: CASSFLSTDTQYF; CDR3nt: TGTGCCAGCAGCTTCTTAAGCACAGATACGCAGTATTTT
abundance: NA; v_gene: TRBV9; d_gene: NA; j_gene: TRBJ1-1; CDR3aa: CASSPGTGMNTEAFF; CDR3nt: TGTGCCAGCAGCCCAGGTACGGGGATGAACACTGAAGCTTTCTTT
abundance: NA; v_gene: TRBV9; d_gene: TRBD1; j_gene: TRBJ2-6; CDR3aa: CASSATGVAGANVLTF; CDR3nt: TGTGCCAGCAGCGCCACAGGGGTCGCTGGGGCCAACGTCCTGACTTTC
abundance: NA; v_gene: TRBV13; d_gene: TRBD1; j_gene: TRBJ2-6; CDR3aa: CASSPRTGAVGSGANVLTF; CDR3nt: TGTGCCAGCAGCCCAAGGACAGGAGCCGTGGGTTCTGGGGCCAACGTCCTGACTTTC
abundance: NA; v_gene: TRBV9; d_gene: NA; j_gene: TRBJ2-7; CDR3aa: CASSVDQGPTYEQYF; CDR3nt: TGTGCCAGCAGCGTAGACCAGGGCCCCACCTACGAGCAGTACTTC
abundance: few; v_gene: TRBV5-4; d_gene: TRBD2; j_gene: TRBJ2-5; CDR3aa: CASSSTSGSQTQYF; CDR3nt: TGTGCCAGCAGCTCGACTAGCGGGAGTCAGACCCAGTACTTC
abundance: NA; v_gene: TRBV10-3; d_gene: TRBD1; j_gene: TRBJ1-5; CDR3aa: CAISAEQGGGQPQHF; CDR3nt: TGTGCCATCAGTGCCGAACAGGGGGGGGGTCAGCCCCAGCATTTT
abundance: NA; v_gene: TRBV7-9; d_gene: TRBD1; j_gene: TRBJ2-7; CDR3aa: CASTNLDRIYEQYF; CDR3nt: TGTGCCAGCACGAACTTGGACAGGATTTACGAGCAGTACTTC
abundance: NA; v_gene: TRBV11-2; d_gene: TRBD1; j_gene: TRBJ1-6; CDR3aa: CASSSWDGQGTHYSPLHF; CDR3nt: TGTGCCAGCAGCTCCTGGGATGGACAGGGGACCCATTATTCACCCCTCCACTTT
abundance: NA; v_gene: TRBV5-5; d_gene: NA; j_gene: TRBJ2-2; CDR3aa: CASSLPGHSNTGELFF; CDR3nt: TGTGCCAGCAGCCTACCGGGACACTCGAACACCGGGGAGCTGTTTTTT
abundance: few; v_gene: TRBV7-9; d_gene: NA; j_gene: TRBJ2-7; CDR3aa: CASSYLETAYEQYF; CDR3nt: TGTGCCAGCAGCTATCTTGAGACAGCCTACGAGCAGTACTTC
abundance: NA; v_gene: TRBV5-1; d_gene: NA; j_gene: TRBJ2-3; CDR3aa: CASSLGRQDTQYF; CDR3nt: TGCGCCAGCAGCTTGGGCCGACAAGATACGCAGTATTTT
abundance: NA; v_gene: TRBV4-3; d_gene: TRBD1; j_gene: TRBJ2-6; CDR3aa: CASSRSGTGGDGANVLTF; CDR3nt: TGCGCCAGCAGCCGTTCCGGGACAGGGGGCGATGGGGCCAACGTCCTGACTTTC
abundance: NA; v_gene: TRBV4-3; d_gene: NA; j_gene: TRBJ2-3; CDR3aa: CASSQDWGDGTDTQYF; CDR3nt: TGCGCCAGCAGCCAAGATTGGGGGGACGGCACAGATACGCAGTATTTT
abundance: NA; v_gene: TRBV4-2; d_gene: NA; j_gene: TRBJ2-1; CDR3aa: CASSQDGRPARGGEQFF; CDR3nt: TGTGCCAGCAGCCAAGATGGGCGGCCCGCCCGGGGTGGTGAGCAGTTCTTC
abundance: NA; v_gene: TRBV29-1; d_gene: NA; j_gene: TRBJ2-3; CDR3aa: CSVEDRGVRTDTQYF; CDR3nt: TGCAGCGTTGAAGACAGGGGGGTCCGCACAGATACGCAGTATTTT
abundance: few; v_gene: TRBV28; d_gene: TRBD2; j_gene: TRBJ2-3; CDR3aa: CASSLPLGGGRDTQYF; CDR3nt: TGTGCCAGCAGTCTCCCCCTGGGGGGAGGGCGGGATACGCAGTATTTT
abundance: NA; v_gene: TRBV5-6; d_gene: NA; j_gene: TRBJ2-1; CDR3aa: CASSFKGDEQFF; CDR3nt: TGTGCCAGCAGCTTTAAGGGGGATGAGCAGTTCTTC